The T cell receptor (beta chain) described here comes from a study of blood T cell repertoires in COVID-19. The CDR3 has 16 amino acids. In germline, CDR1 is SGHRS, CDR2 YFSETQ. With V trimmed by 0 bases and J by 8 bases, 11 bases remained unmatched. Profiled with immunoSEQ multiplex PCR; TCRdb holds only in-frame clones, not every one. The sample holds more than 95,000 clones, more than 75% seen once. The material sequenced was peripheral blood. The chain employs TRBV5-1 and TRBJ1-2; 9 bases line up with TRBD1. The TCR comes from a man between 45 and 60 years old with acute or convalescent COVID-19. The CDR3 is CASSLESPQGARGYTF. The CDR3 DNA is TGCGCCAGCAGCTTGGAGTCCCCACAGGGGGCGCGAGGCTACACCTTC. Full variable domain (rest looked up from reference TRBV5-1 and TRBJ1-2): KAGVTQTPRYLIKTRGQQVTLSCSPISGHRSVSWYQQTPGQGLQFLFEYFSETQRNKGNFPGRFSGRQFSNSRSEMNVSTLELGDSALYLCASSLESPQGARGYTFGSGTRLTVV.